Following are 30 T cell receptor beta chains from one sample sequenced in a study of early T cells in non-severe SARS-CoV-2 infection. TCRdb reprocessed the 5' RACE reads with MiXCR, giving one entry per CDR3 protein. Here the sample spans 98,000 or so distinct CDR3 sequences, about 12% being singletons. This material consisted of whole blood, taken at baseline. The receptors come from an adult who was a healthcare worker with PCR-confirmed SARS-CoV-2 infection or an uninfected control (not recorded which).

The table lists this clonotype with many counts. The V and J genes are TRBV20-1 and TRBJ2-7; D possibly corresponds to TRBD2 (6 bases). The germline gives CDR1 DFQATT, CDR2 SNEGSKA (reference sequence). V gave up 6 bases and J gave up 2 bases, with 11 bases separating them. There are 12 residues in the CDR3. Here the CDR3 DNA reads TGCAGTGCCGGACGGGAGACCTACGAGCAGTACTTC. It is translated as CSAGRETYEQYF.

This clonotype was seen at least ten times. The chain employs TRBV5-5 and TRBJ1-4; no clear D gene. Germline V gene lookup returns CDR1 SGHKS and CDR2 YYEKEE (reference sequence). V was pared by 4 bases and J by 3 bases, with 10 bases between. The CDR3 has 14 amino acids. The CDR3 loop is CASSPDRPNEKLFF. CDR3 nucleotide sequence: TGTGCCAGCAGCCCGGACCGACCTAATGAAAAACTGTTTTTT.

The V gene is TRBV29-1, the J gene TRBJ2-5, with no clear D. V lost 0 bases and J lost 2, with 10 bases in between. The CDR3 totals 14 residues. Germline V gene data show CDR1 as SQVTM and CDR2 as ANQGSEA. The CDR3 protein is CSVEDRKEQETQYF. In nucleotides, the CDR3 is TGCAGCGTTGAAGACAGGAAAGAGCAAGAGACCCAGTACTTC.

This clonotype has a handful of counts. CDR3 DNA sequence: TGTGCCAGCAGCGGAATGGAAGTCAGAGAGACCCAGTACTTC. This translates into CASSGMEVRETQYF. The chain couples TRBV3-1 to TRBJ2-5; D gene uncertain. The length of the CDR3 is 14 residues. Per the germline V gene, CDR1 is LGHDT and CDR2 is YNNKEL (reference sequence). V gave up 5 bases and J gave up 4 bases, with 14 bases separating them.

This clonotype has more than one count but fewer than ten. The chain uses TRBV10-1 and TRBJ2-1; 11 bases align to TRBD2. CDR1 and CDR2 from the germline V gene are WNHNN and SYGVQD (reference sequence). The CDR3 totals 16 residues. Trimming took 6 bases from V and 4 from J; bases not matched to a gene: 8. Here the CDR3 DNA reads TGCGCCAGCAGCACCGGGACTAGCGGTAGATACAATGAGCAGTTCTTC. Its translation is CASSTGTSGRYNEQFF.

This clonotype was seen repeatedly, ten times or more. In DNA form, the CDR3 reads TGTGCCAGCAGTCCCCAGACAGTTGCTGGAAACACCATATATTTT. This gives the protein CASSPQTVAGNTIYF. The V call is TRBV6-5, the J call TRBJ1-3, with D tentatively TRBD1 (5 bases). This CDR3 spans 15 amino acids. Germline values: CDR1 MNHEY, CDR2 SVGAGI. The V end was cut by 5 bases, the J end by 2 bases, with 13 bases between.

The J gene is TRBJ2-1, the V gene TRBV27; TRBD2 matches 8 bases. Germline V gives CDR1 MNHEY, CDR2 SMNVEV (reference sequence). The CDR3 contains 14 residues. Losses at the gene ends were 5 bases for V and 3 bases for J; bases not matched to a gene: 3. Written as DNA, the CDR3 is TGTGCCAGCAGTATAGCGGGATACTACAATGAGCAGTTCTTC. Protein sequence: CASSIAGYYNEQFF.

This chain joins TRBV7-2 and TRBJ1-2; D is undetermined. The germline V and J ends were trimmed by 1 base and 8 bases, with 11 bases remaining between them. The CDR3 is made up of 13 amino acids. Germline lookup yields CDR1 SGHTA and CDR2 FQGNSA. DNA for the CDR3: TGTGCCAGCAGCTTAGAACGAGGTCGCGGCTACACCTTC. Its protein product is CASSLERGRGYTF.

CDR3 DNA sequence: TGTGCCAGCAGCCGTGGGGGAGTGAGCACCGGGGAGCTGTTTTTT. The encoded protein is CASSRGGVSTGELFF. The chain links TRBV7-6 to TRBJ2-2; D could derive from TRBD1 or TRBD2 (5 bases each). The CDR3 extends over 15 amino acids. Germline lookup yields CDR1 SGHVS and CDR2 FNYEAQ. The ends were cut back, 5 bases at V and 4 bases at J, with 14 bases in the middle.

The sample holds many counts of this clonotype. CDR3 in DNA: TGTGCCAGCAGCCCCCCCTCCGGTACTGTAATGTCGGAGCAGTTCTTC. Its translation is CASSPPSGTVMSEQFF. This chain uses TRBV9 with TRBJ2-1; no clear D. Trimming took 4 bases from V and 10 from J, leaving 24 bases between them. Looked up from germline, CDR1 is SGDLS and CDR2 is YYNGEE. The CDR3 extends over 16 amino acids.

This clonotype was seen more than once but under ten times. The chain is built from TRBV20-1 and TRBJ2-7, with D possibly being TRBD2 (6 bases). V was shortened by 3 bases and J by 7 bases, with 19 bases between the two germline ends. The CDR3 sequence is 14 residues long. The germline gives CDR1 DFQATT, CDR2 SNEGSKA (reference sequence). Here the CDR3 reads CSARIPEGSREQYF. The CDR3 nucleotides read TGCAGTGCTAGGATCCCGGAGGGGTCTCGGGAGCAGTACTTC.

J is TRBJ1-5 and V is TRBV7-8; TRBD1 might be the D (5 bases). Trimming stripped 0 bases from V and 3 bases from J, with 15 bases between. The CDR3 is made up of 17 amino acids. Germline lookup yields CDR1 SGHVS and CDR2 FQNEAQ. CDR3 sequence: CASSLASFRQLNQPQHF. The CDR3 bases are TGTGCCAGCAGCTTAGCTTCCTTTAGACAGCTCAATCAGCCCCAGCATTTT.

The sample holds many counts of this clonotype. J is TRBJ2-2 and V is TRBV29-1, with 7 bases identical to TRBD2. This CDR3 region has 13 residues. The germline CDR1 and CDR2 sequences are SQVTM and ANQGSEA. V lost 7 bases to trimming and J lost 4 bases; unmatched junction nucleotides: 6. CDR3 sequence reads: CSANGGGTGELFF. The CDR3, as DNA: TGCAGCGCGAACGGCGGGGGCACCGGGGAGCTGTTTTTT.

At least ten counts were recorded for this clonotype. This chain uses TRBV20-1 with TRBJ2-5, with TRBD2 matching 9 bases. The CDR3 runs to 15 residues. Germline V CDR1 and CDR2: DFQATT, SNEGSKA (reference sequence). Trimming removed 1 base from V and 10 bases from J; junction bases left unmatched: 13. The CDR3 sequence is CSARGGLANKRVQYF. Here the CDR3 DNA reads TGCAGTGCTAGAGGTGGACTAGCGAATAAGAGAGTCCAGTACTTC.

The sample holds many counts of this clonotype. The chain combines TRBV24-1 with TRBJ1-2; D is ambiguous. The germline V and J ends were trimmed by 2 bases and 2 bases, with 8 bases remaining between them. Looked up from germline, CDR1 is KGHDR and CDR2 is SFDVKD. The CDR3 extends over 14 amino acids. CDR3 nucleotide sequence: TGTGCCACCAGTGATTCGACACCAAACTATGGCTACACCTTC. It is translated as CATSDSTPNYGYTF.

V and J are TRBV28 and TRBJ1-4; the D is unclear. CDR1 and CDR2 from the germline V gene are MDHEN and SYDVKM. The CDR3 has 12 amino acids. V lost 3 bases and J lost 7, with 6 bases in between. The CDR3 reads CASSFGSEKLFF. CDR3 coding DNA: TGTGCCAGCAGTTTTGGGAGTGAAAAACTGTTTTTT. Complete variable domain (other parts from reference TRBV28 and TRBJ1-4): DVKVTQSSRYLVKRTGEKVFLECVQDMDHENMFWYRQDPGLGLRLIYFSYDVKMKEKGDIPEGYSVSREKKERFSLILESASTNQTSMYLCASSFGSEKLFFGSGTQLSVL.

This clonotype was picked up a small number of times. The gene calls are TRBV24-1 and TRBJ2-1; D assignment may be TRBD1 or TRBD2 (5 bases each). Germline lookup yields CDR1 KGHDR and CDR2 SFDVKD. V was cut by 9 bases and J by 9 bases, with 11 bases left in between. The CDR3 has 11 residues. The CDR3 nucleotides are TGTGCCACCGGGGGTGGGACTGAGCAGTTCTTC. It is translated as CATGGGTEQFF.

This clonotype was found a few times. The genes are TRBV10-3 and TRBJ1-4; the D is unclear. CDR1 ENHRY and CDR2 SYGVKD come from the germline V gene. The CDR3 sequence is 10 residues long. V dropped 11 bases and J dropped 7 bases, with 8 bases sitting between them. The CDR3 bases are TGTGCCGCCGGCACTGAAAAACTGTTTTTT. Amino acids: CAAGTEKLFF.

This clonotype was observed a few times. This chain uses TRBV5-4 with TRBJ1-2; D is uncertain. V lost 2 bases and J lost 0, with 5 bases in between. CDR3 length equals 13 residues. Per germline, CDR1 SGHNT and CDR2 YYREEE (reference sequence). In DNA, the CDR3 is TGTGCCAGCAGCTTTGGAGCTAACTATGGCTACACCTTC. Translation: CASSFGANYGYTF.

This clonotype occurred many times. This chain uses TRBV11-2 with TRBJ1-2; the D is unclear. The length of the CDR3 is 14 residues. Germline V gene data show CDR1 as SGHAT and CDR2 as FQNNGV. The V end was cut by 5 bases, the J end by 2 bases, with 12 bases between. The CDR3 sequence is CASSLMTVNYGYTF. In DNA, the CDR3 is TGTGCCAGCAGCCTTATGACGGTAAACTATGGCTACACCTTC.

This clonotype has a handful of counts. This chain connects TRBV11-2 to TRBJ2-1; 12 bases are a match to TRBD2. This CDR3 is 17 amino acids long. V was pared by 3 bases and J by 1 base, with 4 bases of the junction left unmatched. Germline V gene lookup returns CDR1 SGHAT and CDR2 FQNNGV. The CDR3 DNA reads TGTGCCAGCAGCTTCGGACTAGCGGGAAAATCCTACAATGAGCAGTTCTTC. Translating it yields CASSFGLAGKSYNEQFF.

This chain joins TRBV10-1 and TRBJ1-1; D might be TRBD1 (5 bases). Germline V CDR1 and CDR2: WNHNN, SYGVQD (reference sequence). The CDR3 loop spans 15 amino acids. Between the trimmed V and J ends, which lost 5 bases and 0 bases, there was a span of 13 bases. The CDR3 protein is CASSSGLLMNTEAFF. DNA of the CDR3: TGCGCCAGCAGTTCGGGACTCTTAATGAACACTGAAGCTTTCTTT.

This clonotype has a count of ten or more. CDR3 protein: CATSDPTSGSSDTQYF. Written as DNA, the CDR3 is TGTGCCACCAGTGATCCTACTAGCGGGAGCTCAGATACGCAGTATTTT. The genes are TRBV24-1 and TRBJ2-3, with 11 bases that match TRBD2. The V and J ends lost 3 bases and 4 bases, in that order; junction bases with no gene match: 5. Germline CDR1 is KGHDR and CDR2 is SFDVKD. The CDR3 loop spans 16 amino acids.

The table lists this clonotype with a few counts. The chain couples TRBV19 to TRBJ1-6; TRBD1 is a possible D gene (6 bases). The germline gives CDR1 LNHDA, CDR2 SQIVND (reference sequence). This CDR3 has 13 residues. V was cut by 3 bases and J by 7 bases, with 7 bases left in between. The CDR3 reads CASSIRGNSPLHF. In DNA form, the CDR3 reads TGTGCCAGTAGTATTAGGGGGAATTCACCCCTCCACTTT.

This clonotype has a handful of counts. The chain joins TRBV18 to TRBJ2-3, with D possibly TRBD2 on 6 matching bases. The CDR3 covers 14 residues. V shed 3 bases and J shed 6 bases, with 13 bases lying between them. Germline assignment: CDR1 KGHSH and CDR2 LQKENI. The CDR3 spells CASSPRETGDTQYF. CDR3 sequence (DNA): TGTGCCAGCTCACCCCGGGAGACGGGGGATACGCAGTATTTT.

This clonotype was seen just once. The CDR3 sequence: CASTSETRNSPLHF. The CDR3 region has the DNA TGTGCCAGCACGTCGGAGACTCGGAATTCACCCCTCCACTTT. The genes are TRBV25-1 and TRBJ1-6, with D uncertain. V was shortened by 7 bases and J by 7 bases, with 14 bases between the two germline ends. The CDR3 is made up of 14 amino acids. The germline V gene has CDR1 MGHDK and CDR2 SYGVNS. Supplemented by reference TRBV25-1 and TRBJ1-6, the full variable domain reads EADIYQTPRYLVIGTGKKITLECSQTMGHDKMYWYQQDPGMELHLIHYSYGVNSTEKGDLSSESTVSRIRTEHFPLTLESARPSHTSQYLCASTSETRNSPLHFGNGTRLTVT.

This clonotype was observed at least ten times. This sequence joins TRBV7-6 and TRBJ1-3; perhaps TRBD1 as D (5 bases). The length of the CDR3 is 12 residues. Germline CDR1 reads SGHVS; CDR2 reads FNYEAQ. The V and J ends lost 8 bases and 2 bases respectively, with 7 bases between them. CDR3 sequence reads: CASRTPGNTIYF. The CDR3 DNA reads as TGTGCCAGCCGGACACCTGGAAACACCATATATTTT.

The chain joins TRBV7-2 to TRBJ1-6, with D perhaps TRBD1 (5 bases). The V gene's germline CDR1 is SGHTA and CDR2 FQGNSA. V was clipped by 5 bases and J by 6 bases, with 11 bases between them. The CDR3 covers 14 residues. In DNA, the CDR3 is TGTGCCAGCAGCAGCCGACAGAGTAATTCACCCCTCCACTTT. Protein: CASSSRQSNSPLHF.

The chain joins TRBV7-8 to TRBJ2-1, with TRBD1 identical over 8 bases. In germline, CDR1 is SGHVS, CDR2 FQNEAQ. Germline trimming cut 1 base from V and 4 bases from J; bases unmatched to any gene: 6. This CDR3 is 16 amino acids long. CDR3 residues: CASSLEARQGYNEQFF. In DNA, the CDR3 is TGTGCCAGCAGCTTAGAGGCCAGACAGGGGTACAATGAGCAGTTCTTC.

This clonotype appeared many times. This chain joins TRBV7-8 and TRBJ2-7; 7 bases fit TRBD1. Germline loops: CDR1 SGHVS, CDR2 FQNEAQ. The CDR3 has 14 amino acids. V was clipped by 5 bases and J by 2 bases; unmatched bases: 6. CDR3 residues: CASSPLGQPYEQYF. The CDR3 coding sequence is TGTGCCAGCAGCCCTCTGGGACAGCCCTACGAGCAGTACTTC.